This TCR beta chain was sequenced in a study of T cells in Graves' hyperthyroidism and ophthalmopathy. This clonotype was seen at least ten times. Amplified regions were TCR beta CDR3 sequences from RNA transcripts. HTBI primers drove first-round RT-PCR of the TCR CDR3. One entry per CDR3 protein, called by TCRdb with MiXCR from the multiplex PCR reads. This sample carries hundreds of thousands of distinct CDR3 sequences, roughly 15% of them seen once, and the ten largest clones take 4.3%. What was sequenced was blood. The source of this sequence is a middle-aged woman with Graves' ophthalmopathy.

Here the CDR3 reads CASSSSIETQYF. The CDR3 DNA reads as TGTGCCAGCAGTAGCTCAATCGAGACCCAGTACTTC. The V and J genes are TRBV28 and TRBJ2-5, with unresolved D. The CDR3 sequence is 12 residues long. The germline V and J ends were trimmed by 5 bases and 5 bases, with 9 bases remaining between them. Looked up from germline, CDR1 is MDHEN and CDR2 is SYDVKM.